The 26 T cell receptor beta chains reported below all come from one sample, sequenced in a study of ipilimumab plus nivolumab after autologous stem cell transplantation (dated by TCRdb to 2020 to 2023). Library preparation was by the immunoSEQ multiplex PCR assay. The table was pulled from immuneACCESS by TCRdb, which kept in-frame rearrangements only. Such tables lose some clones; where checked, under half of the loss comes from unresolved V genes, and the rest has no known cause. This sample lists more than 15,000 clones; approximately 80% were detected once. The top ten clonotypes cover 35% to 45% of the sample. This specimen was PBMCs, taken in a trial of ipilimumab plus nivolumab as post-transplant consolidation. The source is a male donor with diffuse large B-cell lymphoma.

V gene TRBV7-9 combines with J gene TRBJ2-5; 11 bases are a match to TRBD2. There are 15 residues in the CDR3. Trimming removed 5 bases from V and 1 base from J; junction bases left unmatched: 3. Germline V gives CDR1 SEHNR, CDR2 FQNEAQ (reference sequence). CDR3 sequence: CASSQLAGVQETQYF. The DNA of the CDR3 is TGTGCCAGCAGCCAACTAGCGGGGGTCCAAGAGACCCAGTACTTC.

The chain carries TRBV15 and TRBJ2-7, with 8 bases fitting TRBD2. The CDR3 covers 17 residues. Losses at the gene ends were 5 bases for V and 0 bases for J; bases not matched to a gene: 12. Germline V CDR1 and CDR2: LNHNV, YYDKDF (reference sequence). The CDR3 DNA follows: TGTGCCACCAGCGCCGATCGGGCGGGAGGATTCTCCTACGAGCAGTACTTC. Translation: CATSADRAGGFSYEQYF.

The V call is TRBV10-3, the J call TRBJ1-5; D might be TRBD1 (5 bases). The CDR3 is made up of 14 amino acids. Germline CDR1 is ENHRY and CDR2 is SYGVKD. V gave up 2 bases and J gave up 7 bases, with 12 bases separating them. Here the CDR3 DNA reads TGTGCCATCAGTGAGGGACGGGGGACGCAGCCCCAGCATTTT. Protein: CAISEGRGTQPQHF.

This chain's CDR3 is CASSLPGAYEQYF. CDR3 nucleotides: TGTGCCAGCAGCTTGCCAGGGGCCTACGAGCAGTACTTC. The rearrangement links TRBV5-5 to TRBJ2-7; a weak D match, TRBD1 (6 bases). The CDR3 has 13 amino acids. The V end lost 1 base, the J end lost 2 bases, and 7 bases lay between the germline ends. CDR1 and CDR2 (germline): SGHKS, YYEKEE (reference sequence).

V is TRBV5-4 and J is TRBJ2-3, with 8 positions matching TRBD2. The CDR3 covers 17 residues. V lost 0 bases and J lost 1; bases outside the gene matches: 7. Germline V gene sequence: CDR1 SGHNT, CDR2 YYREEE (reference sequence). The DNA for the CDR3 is TGTGCCAGCAGCTTGGAAGTATGGCGGGAGGGCACAGATACGCAGTATTTT. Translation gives CASSLEVWREGTDTQYF.

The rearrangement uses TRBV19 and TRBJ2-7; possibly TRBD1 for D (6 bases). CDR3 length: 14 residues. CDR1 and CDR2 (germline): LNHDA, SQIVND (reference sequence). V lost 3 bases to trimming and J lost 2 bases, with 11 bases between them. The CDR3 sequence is CASSIRQGPYEQYF. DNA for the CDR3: TGTGCCAGTAGTATCAGGCAGGGGCCCTACGAGCAGTACTTC.

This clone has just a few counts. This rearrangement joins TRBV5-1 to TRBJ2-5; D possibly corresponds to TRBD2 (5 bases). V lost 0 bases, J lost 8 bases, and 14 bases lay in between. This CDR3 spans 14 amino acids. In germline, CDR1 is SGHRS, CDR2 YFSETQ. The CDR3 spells CASSLDWRAGTQYF. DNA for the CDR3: TGCGCCAGCAGCTTGGATTGGCGGGCGGGCACCCAGTACTTC.

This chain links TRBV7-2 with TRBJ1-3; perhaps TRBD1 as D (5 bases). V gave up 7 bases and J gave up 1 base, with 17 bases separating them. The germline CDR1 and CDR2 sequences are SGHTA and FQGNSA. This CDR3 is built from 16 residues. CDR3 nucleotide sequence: TGTGCCAGCACCACCTACCCCGGGGCATCTGGAAACACCATATATTTT. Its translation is CASTTYPGASGNTIYF. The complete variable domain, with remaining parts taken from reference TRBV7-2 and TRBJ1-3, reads GAGVSQSPSNKVTEKGKDVELRCDPISGHTALYWYRQSLGQGLEFLIYFQGNSAPDKSGLPSDRFSAERTGGSVSTLTIQRTQQEDSAVYLCASTTYPGASGNTIYFGEGSWLTVV.

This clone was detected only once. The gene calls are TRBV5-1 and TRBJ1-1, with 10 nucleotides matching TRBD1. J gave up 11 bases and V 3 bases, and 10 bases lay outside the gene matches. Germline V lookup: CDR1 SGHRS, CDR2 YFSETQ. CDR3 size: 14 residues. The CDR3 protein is CASSSGTGALRAFF. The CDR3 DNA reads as TGCGCCAGCAGCTCCGGGACAGGGGCCCTGCGGGCTTTCTTT.

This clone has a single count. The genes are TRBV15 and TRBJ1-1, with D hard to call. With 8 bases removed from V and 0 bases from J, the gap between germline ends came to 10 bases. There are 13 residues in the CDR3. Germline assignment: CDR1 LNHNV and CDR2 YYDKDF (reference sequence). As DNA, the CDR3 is TGTGCCACCGCACTTCTGGTGAACACTGAAGCTTTCTTT. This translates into CATALLVNTEAFF.

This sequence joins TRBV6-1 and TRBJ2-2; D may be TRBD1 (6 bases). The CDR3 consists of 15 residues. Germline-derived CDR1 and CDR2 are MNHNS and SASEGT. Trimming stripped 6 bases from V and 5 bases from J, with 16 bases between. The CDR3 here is CASSRDILGTGELFF. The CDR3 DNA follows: TGTGCCAGCAGCCGGGACATTCTCGGGACCGGGGAGCTGTTTTTT.

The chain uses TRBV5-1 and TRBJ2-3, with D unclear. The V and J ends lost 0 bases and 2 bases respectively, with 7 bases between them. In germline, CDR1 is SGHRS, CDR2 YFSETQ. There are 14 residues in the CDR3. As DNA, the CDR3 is TGCGCCAGCAGCTTGGTACAGCCCACAGATACGCAGTATTTT. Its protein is CASSLVQPTDTQYF.

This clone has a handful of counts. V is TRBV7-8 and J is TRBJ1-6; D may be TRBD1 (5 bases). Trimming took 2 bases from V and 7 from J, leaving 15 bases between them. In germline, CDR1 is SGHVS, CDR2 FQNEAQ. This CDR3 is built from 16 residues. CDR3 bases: TGTGCCAGCAGCTTACGAAATCCAGGGCTAAATTCACCCCTCCACTTT. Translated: CASSLRNPGLNSPLHF.

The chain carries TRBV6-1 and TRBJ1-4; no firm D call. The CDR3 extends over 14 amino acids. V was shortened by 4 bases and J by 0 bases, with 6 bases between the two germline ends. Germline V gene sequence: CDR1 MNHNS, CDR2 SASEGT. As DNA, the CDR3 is TGTGCCAGCAGTGTACAAACAACTAATGAAAAACTGTTTTTT. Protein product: CASSVQTTNEKLFF.

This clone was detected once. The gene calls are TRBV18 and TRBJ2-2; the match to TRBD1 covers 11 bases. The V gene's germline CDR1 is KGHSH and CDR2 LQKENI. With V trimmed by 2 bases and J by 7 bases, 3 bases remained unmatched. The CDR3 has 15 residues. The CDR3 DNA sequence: TGTGCCAGCTCACCATGGACAGGGGGCGGCGGGGAGCTGTTTTTT. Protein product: CASSPWTGGGGELFF.

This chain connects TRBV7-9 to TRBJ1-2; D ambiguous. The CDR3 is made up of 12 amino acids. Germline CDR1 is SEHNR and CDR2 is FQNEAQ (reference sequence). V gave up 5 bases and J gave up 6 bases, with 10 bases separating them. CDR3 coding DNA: TGTGCCAGCAGCCTCGCTGTGGATGGCTACACCTTC. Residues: CASSLAVDGYTF.

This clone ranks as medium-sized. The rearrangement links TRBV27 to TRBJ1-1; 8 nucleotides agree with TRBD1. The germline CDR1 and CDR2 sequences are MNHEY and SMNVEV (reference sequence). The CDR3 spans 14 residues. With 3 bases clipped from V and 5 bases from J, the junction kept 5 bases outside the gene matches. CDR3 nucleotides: TGTGCCAGCAGTTTGACCAGGGGGCGGACTGAAGCTTTCTTT. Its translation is CASSLTRGRTEAFF.

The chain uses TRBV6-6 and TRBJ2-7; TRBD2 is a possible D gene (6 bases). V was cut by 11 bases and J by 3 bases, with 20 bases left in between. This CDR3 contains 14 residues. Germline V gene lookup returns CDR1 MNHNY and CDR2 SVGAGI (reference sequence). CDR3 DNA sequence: TGTGCCGCACAAGATAGCGGAAGAATCTACGAGCAGTACTTC. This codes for CAAQDSGRIYEQYF.

Here the CDR3 reads CASSRDTNQPQHF. CDR3 DNA sequence: TGCGCCAGCAGCCGGGACACTAATCAGCCCCAGCATTTT. The genes are TRBV5-1 and TRBJ1-5, with a tentative D call TRBD1 (6 bases). The germline V gene has CDR1 SGHRS and CDR2 YFSETQ. The CDR3 has 13 amino acids. V lost 4 bases and J lost 4, with 9 bases in between.

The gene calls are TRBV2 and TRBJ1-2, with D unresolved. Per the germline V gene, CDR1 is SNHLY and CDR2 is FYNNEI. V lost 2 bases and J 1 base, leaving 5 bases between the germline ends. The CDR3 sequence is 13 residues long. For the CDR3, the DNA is TGTGCCAGCAGTGAAAACAGTAACTATGGCTACACCTTC. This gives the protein CASSENSNYGYTF.

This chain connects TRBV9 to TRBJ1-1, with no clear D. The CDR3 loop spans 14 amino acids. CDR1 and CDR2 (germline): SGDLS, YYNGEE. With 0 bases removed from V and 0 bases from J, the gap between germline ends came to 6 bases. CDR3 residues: CASSVGFLNTEAFF. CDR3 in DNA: TGTGCCAGCAGCGTAGGCTTCTTGAACACTGAAGCTTTCTTT. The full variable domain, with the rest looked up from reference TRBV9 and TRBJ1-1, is DSGVTQTPKHLITATGQRVTLRCSPRSGDLSVYWYQQSLDQGLQFLIQYYNGEERAKGNILERFSAQQFPDLHSELNLSSLELGDSALYFCASSVGFLNTEAFFGQGTRLTVV.

Here the CDR3 reads CASRGQGVVYEQYF. The DNA for the CDR3 is TGTGCCAGCAGAGGACAGGGGGTGGTCTACGAGCAGTACTTC. This sequence joins TRBV6-1 and TRBJ2-7; 10 nucleotides line up with TRBD1. This CDR3 has 14 residues. Unmatched junction bases numbered 5, after V lost 6 bases and J lost 3 bases. In germline, CDR1 is MNHNS, CDR2 SASEGT.

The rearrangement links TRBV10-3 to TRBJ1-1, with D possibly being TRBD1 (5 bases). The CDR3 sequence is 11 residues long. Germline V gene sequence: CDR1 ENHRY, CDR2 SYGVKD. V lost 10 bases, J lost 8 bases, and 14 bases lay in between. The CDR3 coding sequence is TGTGCCACAGCGGTGGAGGGGGAAGCTTTCTTT. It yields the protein CATAVEGEAFF.

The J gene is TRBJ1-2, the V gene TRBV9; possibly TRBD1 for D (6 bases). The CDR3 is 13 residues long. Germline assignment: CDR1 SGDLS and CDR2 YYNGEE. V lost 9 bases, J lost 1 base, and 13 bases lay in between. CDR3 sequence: CANNRAFNYGYTF. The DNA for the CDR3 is TGTGCCAACAACAGGGCCTTTAACTATGGCTACACCTTC.

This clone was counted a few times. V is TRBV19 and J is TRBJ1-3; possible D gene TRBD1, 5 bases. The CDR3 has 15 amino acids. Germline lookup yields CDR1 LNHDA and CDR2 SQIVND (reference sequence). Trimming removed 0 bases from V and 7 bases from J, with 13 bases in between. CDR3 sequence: CASSIDPGPRNTIYF. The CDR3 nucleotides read TGTGCCAGTAGTATAGATCCGGGGCCGAGGAACACCATATATTTT.

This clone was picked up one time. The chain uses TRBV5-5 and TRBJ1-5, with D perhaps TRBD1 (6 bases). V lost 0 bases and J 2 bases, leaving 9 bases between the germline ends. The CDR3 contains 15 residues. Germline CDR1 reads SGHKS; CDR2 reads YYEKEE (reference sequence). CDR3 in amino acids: CASSLEPGGNQPQHF. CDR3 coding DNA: TGTGCCAGCAGCTTGGAACCAGGGGGCAATCAGCCCCAGCATTTT. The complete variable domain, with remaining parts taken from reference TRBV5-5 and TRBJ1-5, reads DAGVTQSPTHLIKTRGQQVTLRCSPISGHKSVSWYQQVLGQGPQFIFQYYEKEERGRGNFPDRFSARQFPNYSSELNVNALLLGDSALYLCASSLEPGGNQPQHFGDGTRLSIL.